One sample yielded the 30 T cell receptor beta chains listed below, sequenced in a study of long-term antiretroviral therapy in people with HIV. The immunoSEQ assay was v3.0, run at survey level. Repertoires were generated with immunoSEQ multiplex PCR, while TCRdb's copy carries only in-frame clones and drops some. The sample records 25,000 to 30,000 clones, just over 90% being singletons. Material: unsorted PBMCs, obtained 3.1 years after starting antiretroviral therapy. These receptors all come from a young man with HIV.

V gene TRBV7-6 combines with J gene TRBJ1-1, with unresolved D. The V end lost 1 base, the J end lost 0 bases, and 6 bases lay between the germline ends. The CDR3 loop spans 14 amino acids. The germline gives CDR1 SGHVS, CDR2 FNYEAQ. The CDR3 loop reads CASSLGPLNTEAFF. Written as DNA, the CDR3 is TGTGCCAGCAGCTTAGGGCCCTTGAACACTGAAGCTTTCTTT.

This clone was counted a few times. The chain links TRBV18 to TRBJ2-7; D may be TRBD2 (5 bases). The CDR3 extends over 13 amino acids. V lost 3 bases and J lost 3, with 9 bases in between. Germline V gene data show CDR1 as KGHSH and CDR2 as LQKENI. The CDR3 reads CASSPSTSYEQYF. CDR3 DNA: TGTGCCAGCTCACCTAGTACTAGCTACGAGCAGTACTTC.

CDR3 region: CASSPGSGTDTQYF. CDR3 in DNA: TGCGCCAGCAGCCCAGGATCAGGCACAGATACGCAGTATTTT. The V gene is TRBV4-3, the J gene TRBJ2-3; D is unclear. Germline V gene data show CDR1 as LGHNA and CDR2 as YSLEER. Trimming took 4 bases from V and 1 from J, leaving 9 bases between them. The CDR3 spans 14 residues.

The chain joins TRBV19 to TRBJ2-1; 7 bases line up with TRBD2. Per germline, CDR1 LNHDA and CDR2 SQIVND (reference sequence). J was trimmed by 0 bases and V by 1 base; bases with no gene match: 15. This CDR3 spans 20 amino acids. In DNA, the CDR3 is TGTGCCAGTAGTATAGGGCAGGCTTATGGCGGGGGAAACTCCTACAATGAGCAGTTCTTC. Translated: CASSIGQAYGGGNSYNEQFF. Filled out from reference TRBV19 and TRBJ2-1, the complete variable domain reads DGGITQSPKYLFRKEGQNVTLSCEQNLNHDAMYWYRQDPGQGLRLIYYSQIVNDFQKGDIAEGYSVSREKKESFPLTVTSAQKNPTAFYLCASSIGQAYGGGNSYNEQFFGPGTRLTVL.

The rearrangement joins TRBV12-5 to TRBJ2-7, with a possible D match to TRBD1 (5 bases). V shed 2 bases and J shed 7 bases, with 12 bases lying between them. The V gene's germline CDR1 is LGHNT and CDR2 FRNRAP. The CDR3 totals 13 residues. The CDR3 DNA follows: TGTGCTAGTGGTTTGACCCACGCAGGGGAGCAGTACTTC. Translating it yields CASGLTHAGEQYF.

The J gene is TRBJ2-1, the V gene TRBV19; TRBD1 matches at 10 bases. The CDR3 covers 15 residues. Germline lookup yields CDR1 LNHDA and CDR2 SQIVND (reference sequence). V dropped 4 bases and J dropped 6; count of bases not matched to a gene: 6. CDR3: CASSSGTGAGNEQFF. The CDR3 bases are TGTGCCAGTAGTAGCGGGACAGGGGCGGGCAATGAGCAGTTCTTC. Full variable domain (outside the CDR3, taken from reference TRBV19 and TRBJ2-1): DGGITQSPKYLFRKEGQNVTLSCEQNLNHDAMYWYRQDPGQGLRLIYYSQIVNDFQKGDIAEGYSVSREKKESFPLTVTSAQKNPTAFYLCASSSGTGAGNEQFFGPGTRLTVL.

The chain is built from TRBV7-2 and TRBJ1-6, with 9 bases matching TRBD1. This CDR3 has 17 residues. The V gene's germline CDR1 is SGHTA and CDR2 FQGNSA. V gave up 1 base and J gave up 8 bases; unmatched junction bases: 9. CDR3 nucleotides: TGTGCCAGCAGCTTAGTACCACAGGGGGCTGGTCATTCACCCCTCCACTTT. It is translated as CASSLVPQGAGHSPLHF.

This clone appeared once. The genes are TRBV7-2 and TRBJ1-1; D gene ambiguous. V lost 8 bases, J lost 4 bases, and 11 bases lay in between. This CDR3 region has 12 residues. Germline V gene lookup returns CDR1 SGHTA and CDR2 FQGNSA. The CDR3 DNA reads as TGTGCCAGCGTTCCTCAGATCACTGAAGCTTTCTTT. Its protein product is CASVPQITEAFF.

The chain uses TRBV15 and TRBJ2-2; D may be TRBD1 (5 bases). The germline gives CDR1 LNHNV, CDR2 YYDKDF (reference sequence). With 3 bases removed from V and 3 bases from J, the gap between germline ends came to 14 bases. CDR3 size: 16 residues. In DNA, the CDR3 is TGTGCCACCAGCAGCCCCCAGGGCAGACACACCGGGGAGCTGTTTTTT. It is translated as CATSSPQGRHTGELFF.

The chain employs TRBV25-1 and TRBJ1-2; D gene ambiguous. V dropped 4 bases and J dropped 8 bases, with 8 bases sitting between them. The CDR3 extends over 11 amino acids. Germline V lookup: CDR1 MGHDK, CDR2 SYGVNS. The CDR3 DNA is TGTGCCAGCAGTGGCGGTAGGGGCTACACCTTC. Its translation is CASSGGRGYTF.

CDR3 sequence (DNA): TGTGCCAGCAGCGTAGGGAGCGGGTCGGATGAGCAGTTCTTC. Amino acids: CASSVGSGSDEQFF. The chain joins TRBV9 to TRBJ2-1, with a weak D call TRBD2 (6 bases). This CDR3 spans 14 amino acids. In germline, CDR1 is SGDLS, CDR2 YYNGEE. V shed 0 bases and J shed 8 bases, with 12 bases lying between them. The full variable domain, rest sourced from reference TRBV9 and TRBJ2-1, is DSGVTQTPKHLITATGQRVTLRCSPRSGDLSVYWYQQSLDQGLQFLIQYYNGEERAKGNILERFSAQQFPDLHSELNLSSLELGDSALYFCASSVGSGSDEQFFGPGTRLTVL.

The CDR3 nucleotides read TGTGCCAGCGAGGGGGCTGCCAAAAACATTCAGTACTTC. It specifies CASEGAAKNIQYF. The genes are TRBV25-1 and TRBJ2-4; 7 nucleotides agree with TRBD1. The CDR3 is made up of 13 amino acids. J gave up 1 base and V 8 bases, and 2 bases lay outside the gene matches. In germline, CDR1 is MGHDK, CDR2 SYGVNS. Full variable domain (rest looked up from reference TRBV25-1 and TRBJ2-4): EADIYQTPRYLVIGTGKKITLECSQTMGHDKMYWYQQDPGMELHLIHYSYGVNSTEKGDLSSESTVSRIRTEHFPLTLESARPSHTSQYLCASEGAAKNIQYFGAGTRLSVL.

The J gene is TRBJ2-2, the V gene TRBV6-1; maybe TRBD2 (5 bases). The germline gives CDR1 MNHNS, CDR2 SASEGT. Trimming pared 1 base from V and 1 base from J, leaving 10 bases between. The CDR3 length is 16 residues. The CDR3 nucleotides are TGTGCCAGCAGTGAAGAGAGCGGATGGAACACCGGGGAGCTGTTTTTT. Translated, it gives CASSEESGWNTGELFF.

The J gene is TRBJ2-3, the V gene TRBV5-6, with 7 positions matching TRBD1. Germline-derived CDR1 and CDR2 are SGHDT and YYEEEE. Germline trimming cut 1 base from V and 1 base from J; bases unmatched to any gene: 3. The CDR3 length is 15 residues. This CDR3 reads CASSLLGQGTDTQYF. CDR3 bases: TGTGCCAGCAGCTTGTTAGGACAGGGCACAGATACGCAGTATTTT. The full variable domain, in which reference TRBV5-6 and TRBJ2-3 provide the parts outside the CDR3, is DAGVTQSPTHLIKTRGQQVTLRCSPKSGHDTVSWYQQALGQGPQFIFQYYEEEERQRGNFPDRFSGHQFPNYSSELNVNALLLGDSALYLCASSLLGQGTDTQYFGPGTRLTVL.

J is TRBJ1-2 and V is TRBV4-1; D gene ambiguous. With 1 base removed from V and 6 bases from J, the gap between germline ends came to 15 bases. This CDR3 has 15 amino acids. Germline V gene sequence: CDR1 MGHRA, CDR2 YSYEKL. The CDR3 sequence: CASSQVPRTADGYTF. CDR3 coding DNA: TGCGCCAGCAGCCAAGTACCCAGGACGGCAGATGGCTACACCTTC.

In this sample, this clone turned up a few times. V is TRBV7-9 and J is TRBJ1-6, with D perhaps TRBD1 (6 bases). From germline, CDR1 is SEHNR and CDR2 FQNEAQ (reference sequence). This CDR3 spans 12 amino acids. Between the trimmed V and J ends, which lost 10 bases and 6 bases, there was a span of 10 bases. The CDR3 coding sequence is TGTGCCACGGGGGCCGGTAATTCACCCCTCCACTTT. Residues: CATGAGNSPLHF. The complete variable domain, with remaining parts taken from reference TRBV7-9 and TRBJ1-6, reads DTGVSQNPRHKITKRGQNVTFRCDPISEHNRLYWYRQTLGQGPEFLTYFQNEAQLEKSRLLSDRFSAERPKGSFSTLEIQRTEQGDSAMYLCATGAGNSPLHFGNGTRLTVT.

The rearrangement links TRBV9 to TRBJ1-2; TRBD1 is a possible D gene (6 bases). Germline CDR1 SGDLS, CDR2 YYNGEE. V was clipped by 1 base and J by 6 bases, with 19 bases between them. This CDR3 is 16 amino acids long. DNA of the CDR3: TGTGCCAGCAGCGTACGTGGGACGGGGGGGCTCGATGGCTACACCTTC. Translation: CASSVRGTGGLDGYTF.

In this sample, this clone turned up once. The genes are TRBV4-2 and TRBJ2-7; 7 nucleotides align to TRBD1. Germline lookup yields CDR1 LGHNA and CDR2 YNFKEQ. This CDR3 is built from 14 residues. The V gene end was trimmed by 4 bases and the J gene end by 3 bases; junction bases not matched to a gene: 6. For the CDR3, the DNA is TGTGCCAGCAGCCCAGGGGGTGATTTCTACGAGCAGTACTTC. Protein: CASSPGGDFYEQYF.

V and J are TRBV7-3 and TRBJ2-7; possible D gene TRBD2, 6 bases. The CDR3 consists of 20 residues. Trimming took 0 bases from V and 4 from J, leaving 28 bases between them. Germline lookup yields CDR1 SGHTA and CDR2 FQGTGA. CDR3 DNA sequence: TGTGCCAGCAGCTTAACGGATGGGACGGAGGGAGAGAAAAGGGCGTACGAGCAGTACTTC. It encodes CASSLTDGTEGEKRAYEQYF.

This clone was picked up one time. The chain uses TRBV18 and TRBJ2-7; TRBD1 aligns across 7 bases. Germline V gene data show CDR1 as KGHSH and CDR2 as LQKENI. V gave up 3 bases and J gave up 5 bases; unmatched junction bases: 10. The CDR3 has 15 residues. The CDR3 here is CASSPTDRPSDEQYF. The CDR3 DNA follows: TGTGCCAGCTCACCGACGGACAGGCCGTCGGACGAGCAGTACTTC.

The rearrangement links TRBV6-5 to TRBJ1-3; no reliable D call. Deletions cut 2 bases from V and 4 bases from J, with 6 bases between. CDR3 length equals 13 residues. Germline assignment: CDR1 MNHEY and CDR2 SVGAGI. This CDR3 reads CASSYNTGNTIYF. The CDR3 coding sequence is TGTGCCAGCAGTTACAACACAGGAAACACCATATATTTT.

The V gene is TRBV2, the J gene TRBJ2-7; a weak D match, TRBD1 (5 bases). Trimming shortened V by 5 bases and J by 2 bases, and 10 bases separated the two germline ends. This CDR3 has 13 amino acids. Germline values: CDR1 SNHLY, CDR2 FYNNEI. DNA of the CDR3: TGTGCCAGCAGTAGGGGCGTCGCCTACGAGCAGTACTTC. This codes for CASSRGVAYEQYF.

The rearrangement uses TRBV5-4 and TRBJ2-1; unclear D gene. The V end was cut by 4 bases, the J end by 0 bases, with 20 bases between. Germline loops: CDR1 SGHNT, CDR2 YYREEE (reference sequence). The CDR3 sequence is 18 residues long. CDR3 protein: CASSQKATVQDSYNEQFF. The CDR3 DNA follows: TGTGCCAGCAGCCAAAAAGCGACGGTTCAGGACTCCTACAATGAGCAGTTCTTC. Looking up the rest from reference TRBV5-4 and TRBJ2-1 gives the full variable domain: ETGVTQSPTHLIKTRGQQVTLRCSSQSGHNTVSWYQQALGQGPQFIFQYYREEENGRGNFPPRFSGLQFPNYSSELNVNALELDDSALYLCASSQKATVQDSYNEQFFGPGTRLTVL.

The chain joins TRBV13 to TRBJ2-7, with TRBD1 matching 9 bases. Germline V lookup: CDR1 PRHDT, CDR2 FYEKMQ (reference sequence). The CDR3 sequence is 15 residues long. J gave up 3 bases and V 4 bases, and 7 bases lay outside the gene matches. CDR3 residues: CASSSRQGVFYEQYF. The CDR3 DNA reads TGTGCCAGCAGCTCCCGACAGGGGGTTTTCTACGAGCAGTACTTC. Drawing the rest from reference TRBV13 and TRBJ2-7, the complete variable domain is AAGVIQSPRHLIKEKRETATLKCYPIPRHDTVYWYQQGPGQDPQFLISFYEKMQSDKGSIPDRFSAQQFSDYHSELNMSSLELGDSALYFCASSSRQGVFYEQYFGPGTRLTVT.

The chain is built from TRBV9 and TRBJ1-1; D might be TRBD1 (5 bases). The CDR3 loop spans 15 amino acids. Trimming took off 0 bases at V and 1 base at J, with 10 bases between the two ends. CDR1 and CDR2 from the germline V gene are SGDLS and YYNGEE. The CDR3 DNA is TGTGCCAGCAGCGTAGTCAAAGGGGCGAACACTGAAGCTTTCTTT. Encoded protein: CASSVVKGANTEAFF.

The CDR3, as DNA: TGTGCCAGTAGTATCGGTAGGGGGCGGCTTGAGGAAAAACTGTTTTTT. Protein sequence: CASSIGRGRLEEKLFF. The chain employs TRBV19 and TRBJ1-4; TRBD1 aligns across 7 bases. Germline loops: CDR1 LNHDA, CDR2 SQIVND (reference sequence). J lost 8 bases, V lost 3 bases, and 12 bases had no gene match. The CDR3 extends over 16 amino acids. The complete variable domain, with remaining parts taken from reference TRBV19 and TRBJ1-4, reads DGGITQSPKYLFRKEGQNVTLSCEQNLNHDAMYWYRQDPGQGLRLIYYSQIVNDFQKGDIAEGYSVSREKKESFPLTVTSAQKNPTAFYLCASSIGRGRLEEKLFFGSGTQLSVL.

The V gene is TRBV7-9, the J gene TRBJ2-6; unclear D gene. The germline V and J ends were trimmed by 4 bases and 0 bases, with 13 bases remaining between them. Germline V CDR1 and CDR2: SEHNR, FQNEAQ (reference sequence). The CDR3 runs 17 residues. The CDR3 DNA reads TGTGCCAGCAGCTCCTCCATGGACGGCTCTGGGGCCAACGTCCTGACTTTC. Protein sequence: CASSSSMDGSGANVLTF.

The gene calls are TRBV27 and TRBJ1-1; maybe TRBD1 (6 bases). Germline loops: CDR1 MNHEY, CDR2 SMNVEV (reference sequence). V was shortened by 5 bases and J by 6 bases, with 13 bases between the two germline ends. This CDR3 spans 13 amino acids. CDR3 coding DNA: TGTGCCAGCAGTGCCAGGGGAGGCCCTGAAGCTTTCTTT. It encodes CASSARGGPEAFF.

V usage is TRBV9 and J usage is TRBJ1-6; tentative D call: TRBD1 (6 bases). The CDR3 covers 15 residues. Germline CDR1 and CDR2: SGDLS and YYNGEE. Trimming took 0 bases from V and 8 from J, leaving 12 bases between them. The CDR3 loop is CASSVVGGADSPLHF. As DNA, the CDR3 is TGTGCCAGCAGCGTAGTGGGGGGGGCGGATTCACCCCTCCACTTT. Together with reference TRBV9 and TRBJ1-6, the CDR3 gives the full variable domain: DSGVTQTPKHLITATGQRVTLRCSPRSGDLSVYWYQQSLDQGLQFLIQYYNGEERAKGNILERFSAQQFPDLHSELNLSSLELGDSALYFCASSVVGGADSPLHFGNGTRLTVT.

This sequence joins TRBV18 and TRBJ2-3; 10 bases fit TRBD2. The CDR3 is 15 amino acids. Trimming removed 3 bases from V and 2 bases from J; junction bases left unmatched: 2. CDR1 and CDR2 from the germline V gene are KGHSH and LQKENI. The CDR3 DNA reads TGTGCCAGCTCACCTACTAGCGGGGTCACAGATACGCAGTATTTT. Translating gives CASSPTSGVTDTQYF.